A selection of T cell receptor beta chains follows, all from one sample in a study of CD8 T cells in ankylosing spondylitis. TCRdb processed the 5' RACE reads anew with MiXCR; each CDR3 protein has one entry. Of about 130,000 distinct CDR3 sequences listed, roughly a tenth are singletons. The sample was blood, either unsorted or a sorted T cell fraction (not recorded which). Receptors were obtained from a male donor with ankylosing spondylitis or in good health (not recorded which). Each CDR3 is given with its conserved first and last residue. The order of the fields is V gene, clone size, D gene, J gene, CDR3 protein, CDR3 DNA. The D gene is left open where the match is weak. Only part of the rows carry a size: once, few, many, or a class if the clone is expanded.

V gene: TRBV4-1
clone size: -
D gene: TRBD2
J gene: TRBJ2-3
CDR3 protein: CASSQDQQRGQYF
CDR3 DNA: TGCGCCAGCAGCCAGGACCAGCAGCGGGGGCAGTATTTT

V gene: TRBV4-2
clone size: -
D gene: -
J gene: TRBJ2-1
CDR3 protein: CAISPGPYNEQFF
CDR3 DNA: TGTGCCATCAGCCCTGGACCCTACAATGAGCAGTTCTTC

V gene: TRBV4-2
clone size: many
D gene: TRBD1
J gene: TRBJ2-5
CDR3 protein: CASSQGDSQETQYF
CDR3 DNA: TGTGCCAGCAGCCAGGGGGACAGCCAAGAGACCCAGTACTTC

V gene: TRBV7-2
clone size: many
D gene: -
J gene: TRBJ2-3
CDR3 protein: CASSLVDSTDTQYF
CDR3 DNA: TGTGCCAGCAGCTTGGTGGATAGCACAGATACGCAGTATTTT

V gene: TRBV18
clone size: -
D gene: -
J gene: TRBJ1-3
CDR3 protein: CASSLREDSGNTIYF
CDR3 DNA: TGTGCCAGCTCACTCAGGGAAGATTCTGGAAACACCATATATTTT

V gene: TRBV13
clone size: many
D gene: TRBD1
J gene: TRBJ1-6
CDR3 protein: CASSLDRGYNSPLHF
CDR3 DNA: TGTGCCAGCAGCTTAGACAGGGGATATAATTCACCCCTCCACTTT

V gene: TRBV5-1
clone size: many
D gene: -
J gene: TRBJ1-1
CDR3 protein: CASSSNLEGDFTEAFF
CDR3 DNA: TGCGCCAGCAGCTCAAACTTGGAGGGGGATTTCACTGAAGCTTTCTTT

V gene: TRBV28
clone size: many
D gene: TRBD1
J gene: TRBJ1-4
CDR3 protein: CASSSPGQTNEKLFF
CDR3 DNA: TGTGCCAGCAGTTCCCCGGGACAGACTAATGAAAAACTGTTTTTT

V gene: TRBV6-5
clone size: many
D gene: TRBD1
J gene: TRBJ2-4
CDR3 protein: CASSYTWPTGALAKNIQYF
CDR3 DNA: TGTGCCAGCAGTTACACCTGGCCGACAGGGGCCCTAGCCAAAAACATTCAGTACTTC

V gene: TRBV27
clone size: many
D gene: TRBD1
J gene: TRBJ2-1
CDR3 protein: CASSFGTGGNNEQFF
CDR3 DNA: TGTGCCAGCAGTTTCGGGACAGGGGGCAATAATGAGCAGTTCTTC

V gene: TRBV20-1
clone size: many
D gene: TRBD2
J gene: TRBJ2-7
CDR3 protein: CSAELAGISYEQYF
CDR3 DNA: TGCAGTGCTGAACTAGCGGGGATTTCCTACGAGCAGTACTTC

V gene: TRBV20-1
clone size: few
D gene: -
J gene: TRBJ1-5
CDR3 protein: CSASWSLYNQPQHF
CDR3 DNA: TGCAGTGCTAGTTGGAGTCTTTACAATCAGCCCCAGCATTTT

V gene: TRBV2
clone size: many
D gene: -
J gene: TRBJ2-1
CDR3 protein: CASSEQAYNEQFF
CDR3 DNA: TGTGCCAGCAGTGAACAGGCCTACAATGAGCAGTTCTTC

V gene: TRBV5-1
clone size: many
D gene: TRBD1
J gene: TRBJ1-3
CDR3 protein: CASSETGANSGNTIYF
CDR3 DNA: TGCGCCAGCAGCGAGACAGGGGCTAACTCTGGAAACACCATATATTTT